Detailed here is one TCR beta chain. Compared with germline, one end of the junction differs, possibly owing to a read error. This specimen comes from a study of blood T cell repertoires in COVID-19. Study-level information: Researchers got acute and convalescent COVID-19 samples from the United States, Italy and Spain. Nucleic acid was either cDNA or gDNA, and it came from T cells, B-cell-depleted T cells, or PBMCs.

Assay: immunoSEQ multiplex PCR; the TCRdb copy retains only in-frame clones and omits some. The table lists around 99,000 clones, just under 90% of them singletons. CDR1 and CDR2 (germline): SGHTA, FQGNSA. The CDR3 covers 16 residues. Sequenced: peripheral blood. V is TRBV7-2 and J is TRBJ2-3, with 9 positions matching TRBD2. The receptor was derived from a human donor in a cohort sampled during active COVID-19. The CDR3 spells CASSIAGVWDTDTQYF. The CDR3 DNA reads TGTGCCAGCAGCATAGCGGGAGTTTGGGACACAGATACGCAGTATTTT.